This T cell receptor (beta chain) comes out of a study of T cell repertoires in cytomegalovirus infection. Using its own MiXCR run on the reads, TCRdb lists one record per CDR3 protein. This table has about 330,000 distinct CDR3 sequences, around a third appearing once. For this clonotype: Its antigen remains unidentified.

The origin of this receptor is a human donor in good health (CMV status not recorded). Some clones in this sample may be carry-over from other donors' samples. The specimen was cultured PBMCs, collected from culture after CMV antigen stimulation.

CDR3 sequence (DNA): TGTGCCAGCAGCTTAGTAGTCGGAGCGGGAGGAACAACTGGCACAGATACGCAGTATTTT. Residues: CASSLVVGAGGTTGTDTQYF. J is TRBJ2-3 and V is TRBV7-9, with 9 bases that match TRBD2. The CDR3 loop spans 20 amino acids. Germline V lookup: CDR1 SEHNR, CDR2 FQNEAQ (reference sequence). The J segment lost 1 base and the V segment lost 1 base, leaving 15 bases of the junction unmatched.